This entry concerns a single T cell receptor beta chain. This specimen comes from a study of Ad26.COV2.S vaccination and SARS-CoV-2 variants. Generated by immunoSEQ multiplex PCR, the TCRdb table keeps only in-frame clones and is missing some. The sample lists some 350,000 clones, around 92% occurring once. J gave up 4 bases and V 0 bases, and 6 bases lay outside the gene matches. The CDR3 runs to 15 residues. From germline, CDR1 is SGDLS and CDR2 YYNGEE. Sequencing used peripheral blood, obtained after recovery from COVID-19. The receptor was derived from a human donor who had recovered from COVID-19. This sequence joins TRBV9 and TRBJ1-1; 7 bases map to TRBD1. The CDR3 spells CASSVGVQGVTEAFF. DNA for the CDR3: TGTGCCAGCAGCGTAGGGGTCCAGGGGGTCACTGAAGCTTTCTTT.